Below, 3 T cell receptor beta chains from the same sample are listed, as sequenced in a study of shared clonotypes between healthy human individuals. Generated by immunoSEQ multiplex PCR, the TCRdb table keeps only in-frame clones and is missing some. The top ten clones hold 0.45% of a sample with about 1.5 million clones, nearly 99% of them seen once. Sequencing was performed on naive CD4+ T cells sorted from blood. The sample's subset: CD45RA+ positively selected. These receptors came from a man aged 25-45 years in good health.

The chain combines TRBV11-3 with TRBJ2-2; 7 bases fit TRBD1. V trimming: 8 bases; J trimming: 0 bases; junction bases outside the gene matches: 3. The CDR3 is 14 residues long. Per the germline V gene, CDR1 is SGHNT and CDR2 is YENEEA. CDR3 nucleotide sequence: TGTGCCAGCCAGGACAGGACGAACACCGGGGAGCTGTTTTTT. It is translated as CASQDRTNTGELFF. Combining the CDR3 with reference TRBV11-3 and TRBJ2-2 gives the whole variable domain EAGVVQSPRYKIIEKKQPVAFWCNPISGHNTLYWYLQNLGQGPELLIRYENEEAVDDSQLPKDRFSAERLKGVDSTLKIQPAELGDSAVYLCASQDRTNTGELFFGEGSRLTVL.

The chain joins TRBV18 to TRBJ2-1; D unclear. The CDR3 is 15 amino acids. V lost 1 base and J lost 5, with 12 bases in between. Germline V lookup: CDR1 KGHSH, CDR2 LQKENI. The DNA of the CDR3 is TGTGCCAGCTCACCACTTGGTCCGGGTGACAATGAGCAGTTCTTC. Amino acids: CASSPLGPGDNEQFF.

The V gene is TRBV28, the J gene TRBJ1-2; no reliable D call. Trimming cost V 1 base and J 2 bases, with 17 bases left between them. The CDR3 sequence is 17 residues long. Germline V gene lookup returns CDR1 MDHEN and CDR2 SYDVKM. CDR3 region: CASSLLGSGAWNYGYTF. The CDR3 DNA reads TGTGCCAGCAGTTTATTGGGGTCGGGCGCCTGGAACTATGGCTACACCTTC.